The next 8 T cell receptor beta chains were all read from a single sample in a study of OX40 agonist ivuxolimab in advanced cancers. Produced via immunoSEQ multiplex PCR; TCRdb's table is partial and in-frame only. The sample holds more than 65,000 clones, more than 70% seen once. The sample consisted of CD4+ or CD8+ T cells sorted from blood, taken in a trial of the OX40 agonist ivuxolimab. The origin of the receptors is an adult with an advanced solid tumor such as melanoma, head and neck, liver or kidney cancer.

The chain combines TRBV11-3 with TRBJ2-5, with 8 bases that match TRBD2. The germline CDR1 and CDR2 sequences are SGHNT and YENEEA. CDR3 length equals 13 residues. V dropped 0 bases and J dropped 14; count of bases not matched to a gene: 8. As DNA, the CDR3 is TGTGCCAGCAGCTTAGACCCCTCGGGGGGGCAATACTTC. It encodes CASSLDPSGGQYF.

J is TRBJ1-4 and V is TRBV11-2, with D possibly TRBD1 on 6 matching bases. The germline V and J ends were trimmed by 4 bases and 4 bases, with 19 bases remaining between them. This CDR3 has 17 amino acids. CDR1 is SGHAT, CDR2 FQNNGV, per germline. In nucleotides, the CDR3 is TGTGCCAGCAGCTCCAGAGAGGGGGGATGGTTTAATGAAAAACTGTTTTTT. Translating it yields CASSSREGGWFNEKLFF.

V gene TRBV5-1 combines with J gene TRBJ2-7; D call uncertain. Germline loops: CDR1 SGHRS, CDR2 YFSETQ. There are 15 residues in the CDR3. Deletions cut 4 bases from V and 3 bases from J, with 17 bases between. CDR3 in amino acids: CASSAVPGGHYEQYF. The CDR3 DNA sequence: TGCGCCAGCAGCGCCGTACCGGGCGGCCACTACGAGCAGTACTTC.

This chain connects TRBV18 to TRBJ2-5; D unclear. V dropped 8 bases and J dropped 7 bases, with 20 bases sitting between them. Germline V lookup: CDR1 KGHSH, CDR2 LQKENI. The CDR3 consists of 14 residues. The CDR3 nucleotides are TGTGCCAGCACCCCCCTCCCGGCCTGGGGGACCCAGTACTTC. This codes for CASTPLPAWGTQYF.

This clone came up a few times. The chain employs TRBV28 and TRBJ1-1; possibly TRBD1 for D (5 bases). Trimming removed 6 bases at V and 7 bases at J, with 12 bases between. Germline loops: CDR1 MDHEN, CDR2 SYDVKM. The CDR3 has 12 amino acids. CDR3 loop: CASSLSQGEAFF. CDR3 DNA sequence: TGTGCCAGCAGCCTGTCCCAGGGTGAAGCTTTCTTT.

CDR3 loop: CASSLGLHTDTQYF. The CDR3 region has the DNA TGTGCCAGCAGCTTGGGACTACACACAGATACGCAGTATTTT. The rearrangement links TRBV5-8 to TRBJ2-3; possibly TRBD2 for D (5 bases). CDR1 and CDR2 (germline): SGHTS, YDEGEE. V lost 0 bases and J lost 2, with 7 bases in between. This CDR3 spans 14 amino acids.

The CDR3 is CASSSSGTSNEQFF. CDR3 bases: TGTGCCAGCAGCTCATCCGGGACTAGCAATGAGCAGTTCTTC. The chain employs TRBV7-9 and TRBJ2-1, with 8 bases identical to TRBD2. CDR1 and CDR2 (germline): SEHNR, FQNEAQ (reference sequence). This CDR3 contains 14 residues. V shed 4 bases, J shed 6 bases, and the junction held 5 bases outside the gene matches. The entire variable domain, with the rest obtained from reference TRBV7-9 and TRBJ2-1, is as follows: DTGVSQNPRHKITKRGQNVTFRCDPISEHNRLYWYRQTLGQGPEFLTYFQNEAQLEKSRLLSDRFSAERPKGSFSTLEIQRTEQGDSAMYLCASSSSGTSNEQFFGPGTRLTVL.

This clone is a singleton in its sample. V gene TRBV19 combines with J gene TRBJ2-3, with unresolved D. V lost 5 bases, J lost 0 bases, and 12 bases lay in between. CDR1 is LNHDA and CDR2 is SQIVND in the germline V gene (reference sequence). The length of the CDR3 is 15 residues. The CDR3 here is CASSLGITSTDTQYF. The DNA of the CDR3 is TGTGCCAGTAGTTTGGGGATAACTAGCACAGATACGCAGTATTTT.